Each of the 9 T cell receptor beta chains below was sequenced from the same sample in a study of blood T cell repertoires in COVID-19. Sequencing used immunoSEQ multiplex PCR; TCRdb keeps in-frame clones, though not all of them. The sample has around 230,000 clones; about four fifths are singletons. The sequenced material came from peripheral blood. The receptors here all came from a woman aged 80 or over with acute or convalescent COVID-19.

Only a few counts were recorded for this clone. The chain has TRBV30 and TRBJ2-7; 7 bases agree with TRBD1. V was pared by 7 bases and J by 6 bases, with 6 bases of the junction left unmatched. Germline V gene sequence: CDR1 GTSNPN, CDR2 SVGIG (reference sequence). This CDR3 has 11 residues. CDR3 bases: TGTGCCTTTCGAACAGGGGTCGAGCAGTACTTC. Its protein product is CAFRTGVEQYF.

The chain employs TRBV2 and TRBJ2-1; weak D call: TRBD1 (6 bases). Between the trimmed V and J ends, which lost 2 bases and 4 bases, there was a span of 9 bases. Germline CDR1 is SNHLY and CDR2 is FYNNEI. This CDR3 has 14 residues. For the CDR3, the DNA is TGTGCCAGCAGTGAAATAAGGGGGTACAATGAGCAGTTCTTC. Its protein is CASSEIRGYNEQFF.

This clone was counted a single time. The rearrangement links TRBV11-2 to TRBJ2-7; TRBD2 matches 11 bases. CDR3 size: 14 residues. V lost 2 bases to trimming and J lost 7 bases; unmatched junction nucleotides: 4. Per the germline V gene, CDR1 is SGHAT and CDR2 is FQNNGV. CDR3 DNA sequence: TGTGCCAGCAGCTTATCAGGACTAGCGGGTGAGCAGTACTTC. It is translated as CASSLSGLAGEQYF.

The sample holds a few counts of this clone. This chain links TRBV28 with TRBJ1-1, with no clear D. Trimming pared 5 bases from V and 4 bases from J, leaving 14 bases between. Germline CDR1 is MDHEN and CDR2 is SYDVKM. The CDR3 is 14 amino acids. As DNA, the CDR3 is TGTGCCAGCAGTAGAAGAGGAGGGCGCACTGAAGCTTTCTTT. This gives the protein CASSRRGGRTEAFF. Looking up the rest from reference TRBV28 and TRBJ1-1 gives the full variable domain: DVKVTQSSRYLVKRTGEKVFLECVQDMDHENMFWYRQDPGLGLRLIYFSYDVKMKEKGDIPEGYSVSREKKERFSLILESASTNQTSMYLCASSRRGGRTEAFFGQGTRLTVV.

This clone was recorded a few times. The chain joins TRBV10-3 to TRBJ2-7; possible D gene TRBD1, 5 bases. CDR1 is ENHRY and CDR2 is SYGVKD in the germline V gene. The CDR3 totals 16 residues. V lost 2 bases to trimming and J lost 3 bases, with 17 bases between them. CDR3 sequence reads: CAISEVGGRANYEQYF. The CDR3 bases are TGTGCCATCAGTGAGGTGGGCGGCAGGGCGAACTACGAGCAGTACTTC.

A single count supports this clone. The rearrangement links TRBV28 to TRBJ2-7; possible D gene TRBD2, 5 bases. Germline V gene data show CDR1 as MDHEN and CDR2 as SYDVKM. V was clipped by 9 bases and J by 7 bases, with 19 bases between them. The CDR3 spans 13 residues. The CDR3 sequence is CASGLTRYREQYF. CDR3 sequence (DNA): TGTGCCAGTGGCTTAACTAGGTATAGAGAGCAGTACTTC.

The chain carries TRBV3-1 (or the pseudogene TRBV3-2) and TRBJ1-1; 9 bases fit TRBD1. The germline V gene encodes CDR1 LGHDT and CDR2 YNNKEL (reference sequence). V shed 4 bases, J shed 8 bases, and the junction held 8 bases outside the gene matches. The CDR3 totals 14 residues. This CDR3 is CASSLGQGVAEAFF. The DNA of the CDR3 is TGTGCCAGCAGCCTGGGACAGGGAGTGGCCGAAGCTTTCTTT.

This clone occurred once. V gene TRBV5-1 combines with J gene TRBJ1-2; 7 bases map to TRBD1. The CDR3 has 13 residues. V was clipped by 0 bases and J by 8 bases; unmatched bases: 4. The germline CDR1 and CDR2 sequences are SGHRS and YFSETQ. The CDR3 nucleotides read TGCGCCAGCAGCTTGGGTACAGGGGAAGGCTACACCTTC. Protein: CASSLGTGEGYTF.

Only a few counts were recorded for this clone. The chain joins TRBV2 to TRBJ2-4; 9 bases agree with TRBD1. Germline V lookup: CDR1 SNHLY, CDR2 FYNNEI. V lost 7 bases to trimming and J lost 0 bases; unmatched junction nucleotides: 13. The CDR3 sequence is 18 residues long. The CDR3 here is CASTRGQGSTGAKNIQYF. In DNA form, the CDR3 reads TGTGCCAGCACCCGGGGACAGGGAAGTACCGGAGCCAAAAACATTCAGTACTTC.